The clone carrying this TCR beta chain showed up many times. Its antigen is still unknown. This sample stems from a study of regulatory T cells in long-lasting Graves disease. Study summary: Over 5 years of antithyroid drugs plus positive TSH receptor antibodies defined persistent Graves' disease.

Described time point: persistent/refractory GD, antithyroid drugs over 5 years with positive TRAb. With RNA extracted from PBMCs as input, the TCR library was made. The authors built TCR beta libraries using iRepertoire HTBI primers and Arm-PCR of CDR3 regions. TCRdb itself ran the multiplex PCR reads through MiXCR, one entry per CDR3 protein. Of about 470,000 distinct CDR3 sequences listed, roughly a fifth are singletons. J gave up 0 bases and V 6 bases, and 10 bases lay outside the gene matches. CDR1 is LNHDA and CDR2 is SQIVND in the germline V gene (reference sequence). The CDR3 is 17 residues long. Whole-study results and caveats: Persistent disease was characterized by preferential usage of TRBV28, TRBJ1-2 and TRBJ2-5. Persistent Graves' patients possessed reduced TCR diversity relative to recently diagnosed ones.

Sequencing was performed on peripheral blood mononuclear cells (PBMCs), taken when the disease was refractory, from a patient treated with antithyroid drugs. V and J are TRBV19 and TRBJ1-4; 7 bases line up with TRBD1. The TCR originated in a female donor with Graves disease. CDR3 bases: TGTGCCAGTAGCGACCTGATTAGGGGGCCAACTAATGAAAAACTGTTTTTT. It specifies CASSDLIRGPTNEKLFF.